Presented here are 21 T cell receptor beta chains from one specimen sequenced in a study of cytomegalovirus exposure and HLA in healthy donors. Vbeta (60) and Jbeta (13) primers were used in the PCR. Repertoires were generated with immunoSEQ multiplex PCR, while TCRdb's copy carries only in-frame clones and drops some. The sample contains 90,000 to 130,000 clones, over 65% of which appear only once. Material: PBMCs. The receptors were sampled from a man in his thirties or forties in good health and CMV-seropositive.

The DNA for the CDR3 is TGTGCCAGCAGCCCGCGACAGGGGAGAAGTACAGATACGCAGTATTTT. Protein product: CASSPRQGRSTDTQYF. The rearrangement uses TRBV7-9 and TRBJ2-3; TRBD1 aligns across 8 bases. CDR1 is SEHNR and CDR2 is FQNEAQ in the germline V gene (reference sequence). The V segment lost 5 bases and the J segment 3 bases; nucleotides outside the gene matches: 10. The CDR3 is 16 residues long.

The chain carries TRBV27 and TRBJ1-1; 8 bases line up with TRBD1. The CDR3 runs to 14 residues. Unmatched junction bases numbered 4, after V lost 5 bases and J lost 2 bases. Germline CDR1 and CDR2: MNHEY and SMNVEV (reference sequence). CDR3 residues: CASSPQGDNTEAFF. CDR3 sequence (DNA): TGTGCCAGCAGTCCACAGGGGGACAACACTGAAGCTTTCTTT.

V gene TRBV6-1 combines with J gene TRBJ2-2, with D possibly TRBD2 on 6 matching bases. Looked up from germline, CDR1 is MNHNS and CDR2 is SASEGT. Trimming took off 8 bases at V and 4 bases at J, with 11 bases between the two ends. This CDR3 is 13 amino acids long. The CDR3 reads CASYSGFTGELFF. The CDR3 DNA reads TGTGCCAGCTACAGCGGGTTCACCGGGGAGCTGTTTTTT.

This chain joins TRBV5-4 and TRBJ1-2; D ambiguous. The CDR3 runs to 11 residues. Looked up from germline, CDR1 is SGHNT and CDR2 is YYREEE (reference sequence). Trimming stripped 0 bases from V and 7 bases from J, with 4 bases between. CDR3 loop: CASSLVGGYTF. CDR3 DNA: TGTGCCAGCAGCTTGGTCGGTGGCTACACCTTC.

This clone turned up a few times. The V call is TRBV30, the J call TRBJ1-1, with 7 nucleotides matching TRBD1. J lost 0 bases, V lost 0 bases, and 10 bases had no gene match. The CDR3 spans 17 residues. Germline CDR1 is GTSNPN and CDR2 is SVGIG (reference sequence). In nucleotides, the CDR3 is TGTGCCTGGAGTGTACGAGGCAGGGGGACCATGAACACTGAAGCTTTCTTT. This gives the protein CAWSVRGRGTMNTEAFF.

The V call is TRBV27, the J call TRBJ1-2; the D is unclear. CDR3 length equals 13 residues. Per the germline V gene, CDR1 is MNHEY and CDR2 is SMNVEV (reference sequence). V shed 2 bases and J shed 5 bases, with 9 bases lying between them. CDR3 loop: CASSLVGSYGYTF. Here the CDR3 DNA reads TGTGCCAGCAGTTTAGTCGGGAGTTATGGCTACACCTTC.

The chain carries TRBV29-1 and TRBJ1-2; 9 nucleotides match TRBD1. There are 11 residues in the CDR3. Trimming removed 7 bases from V and 5 bases from J; junction bases left unmatched: 2. The germline V gene has CDR1 SQVTM and CDR2 ANQGSEA. The CDR3 DNA reads as TGCAGCGCTGGGACAGGGTATGGCTACACCTTC. As protein: CSAGTGYGYTF.

The chain joins TRBV4-3 to TRBJ1-2, with D tentatively TRBD1 (6 bases). Trimming stripped 4 bases from V and 5 bases from J, with 14 bases between. This CDR3 is 14 amino acids long. Germline-derived CDR1 and CDR2 are LGHNA and YSLEER. For the CDR3, the DNA is TGCGCCAGCAGCCCGTGGGACACATTATATGGCTACACCTTC. Protein sequence: CASSPWDTLYGYTF.

The CDR3 sequence: CALNRVVNTEAFF. In nucleotides, the CDR3 is TGTGCCTTAAACAGGGTTGTGAACACTGAAGCTTTCTTT. V usage is TRBV30 and J usage is TRBJ1-1, with D possibly being TRBD1 (6 bases). With 7 bases removed from V and 0 bases from J, the gap between germline ends came to 12 bases. This CDR3 is built from 13 residues. Germline CDR1 GTSNPN, CDR2 SVGIG (reference sequence). The complete variable domain, with remaining parts taken from reference TRBV30 and TRBJ1-1, reads SQTIHQWPATLVQPVGSPLSLECTVEGTSNPNLYWYRQAAGRGLQLLFYSVGIGQISSEVPQNLSASRPQDRQFILSSKKLLLSDSGFYLCALNRVVNTEAFFGQGTRLTVV.

This rearrangement joins TRBV10-3 to TRBJ2-3; 7 bases map to TRBD2. Losses at the gene ends were 0 bases for V and 9 bases for J; bases not matched to a gene: 6. CDR3 length equals 14 residues. From germline, CDR1 is ENHRY and CDR2 SYGVKD. The CDR3 is CAISESGTTLTQYF. CDR3 coding DNA: TGTGCCATCAGTGAGTCGGGGACTACATTAACGCAGTATTTT.

The V gene is TRBV19, the J gene TRBJ2-5; no reliable D call. In germline, CDR1 is LNHDA, CDR2 SQIVND (reference sequence). This CDR3 spans 15 amino acids. V lost 3 bases and J lost 2, with 13 bases in between. CDR3 loop: CASSIRGSTQETQYF. In DNA, the CDR3 is TGTGCCAGTAGTATTCGAGGCAGTACGCAAGAGACCCAGTACTTC.

This clone has only one observation. V usage is TRBV18 and J usage is TRBJ1-4; 11 bases fit TRBD1. CDR3 length equals 16 residues. Germline CDR1 is KGHSH and CDR2 is LQKENI. After removal of 2 bases from V and 4 bases from J, the junction contained 3 bases not matched to a gene. The chain's CDR3 is CASSPGTGGSNEKLFF. CDR3 nucleotide sequence: TGTGCCAGCTCACCAGGGACAGGGGGTAGTAATGAAAAACTGTTTTTT.

The chain couples TRBV29-1 to TRBJ2-7; TRBD2 matches at 7 bases. Per the germline V gene, CDR1 is SQVTM and CDR2 is ANQGSEA. The CDR3 totals 12 residues. V shed 4 bases and J 4 bases; nucleotides not matched to a gene: 4. The CDR3 coding sequence is TGCAGCGTTGGGACTAGGGCGTACGAGCAGTACTTC. The encoded protein is CSVGTRAYEQYF.

This clone appeared a few times. The chain has TRBV5-5 and TRBJ1-4; D might be TRBD1 (5 bases). Trimming pared 1 base from V and 5 bases from J, leaving 9 bases between. This CDR3 has 14 amino acids. Germline V CDR1 and CDR2: SGHKS, YYEKEE (reference sequence). CDR3 in amino acids: CASSLTGVNEKLFF. CDR3 DNA sequence: TGTGCCAGCAGCTTGACAGGTGTGAATGAAAAACTGTTTTTT.

The V call is TRBV11-2, the J call TRBJ2-3, with a weak D call TRBD1 (5 bases). Trimming took 0 bases from V and 0 from J, leaving 19 bases between them. The length of the CDR3 is 19 residues. Germline CDR1 and CDR2: SGHAT and FQNNGV. The CDR3 reads CASSLDLPTGMRSTDTQYF. The CDR3 DNA is TGTGCCAGCAGCTTAGATCTCCCTACAGGTATGAGAAGCACAGATACGCAGTATTTT.

This clone was seen more than once but under ten times. The chain uses TRBV5-4 and TRBJ1-6; no firm D call. Looked up from germline, CDR1 is SGHNT and CDR2 is YYREEE (reference sequence). The CDR3 runs to 16 residues. The V end was cut by 4 bases, the J end by 1 base, with 12 bases between. For the CDR3, the DNA is TGTGCCAGCAGCCGGGAGGCTTCATCCTATAATTCACCCCTCCACTTT. Translation: CASSREASSYNSPLHF.

The chain has TRBV4-3 and TRBJ2-7; unclear D gene. Trimming shortened V by 1 base and J by 3 bases, and 13 bases separated the two germline ends. The CDR3 extends over 15 amino acids. CDR1 is LGHNA and CDR2 is YSLEER in the germline V gene. CDR3 DNA: TGCGCCAGCAGCCAAGGTACCCTTACGGGCTACGAGCAGTACTTC. Residues: CASSQGTLTGYEQYF.

The CDR3 nucleotides read TGTGCCAGCAGCTTAGGGGACTCGGGGAACATTCAGTACTTC. It translates to CASSLGDSGNIQYF. V and J are TRBV13 and TRBJ2-4; D possibly corresponds to TRBD2 (5 bases). Trimming pared 0 bases from V and 7 bases from J, leaving 10 bases between. Germline V gene sequence: CDR1 PRHDT, CDR2 FYEKMQ (reference sequence). CDR3 length equals 14 residues.

The rearrangement uses TRBV6-5 and TRBJ1-6; 10 nucleotides align to TRBD1. J lost 10 bases, V lost 8 bases, and 8 bases had no gene match. Germline CDR1 MNHEY, CDR2 SVGAGI. The CDR3 runs 14 residues. The chain's CDR3 is CASSYGTGVSPLHF. The CDR3 nucleotides read TGTGCCAGCTCTTACGGGACAGGGGTCTCACCCCTCCACTTT.

The chain combines TRBV19 with TRBJ1-5; perhaps TRBD1 as D (6 bases). This CDR3 is built from 13 residues. V lost 1 base and J lost 7, with 8 bases in between. Germline V gives CDR1 LNHDA, CDR2 SQIVND (reference sequence). CDR3 coding DNA: TGTGCCAGTAGTATAGTAGGGGGACAGCCCCAGCATTTT. Translating gives CASSIVGGQPQHF.

This chain connects TRBV19 to TRBJ2-1; D is possibly TRBD2 (6 bases). Trimming removed 7 bases at V and 1 base at J, with 14 bases between. The CDR3 is 15 residues long. Germline CDR1 LNHDA, CDR2 SQIVND (reference sequence). This chain's CDR3 is CASIERGASYNEQFF. DNA for the CDR3: TGTGCCAGTATAGAACGCGGGGCTTCCTACAATGAGCAGTTCTTC.